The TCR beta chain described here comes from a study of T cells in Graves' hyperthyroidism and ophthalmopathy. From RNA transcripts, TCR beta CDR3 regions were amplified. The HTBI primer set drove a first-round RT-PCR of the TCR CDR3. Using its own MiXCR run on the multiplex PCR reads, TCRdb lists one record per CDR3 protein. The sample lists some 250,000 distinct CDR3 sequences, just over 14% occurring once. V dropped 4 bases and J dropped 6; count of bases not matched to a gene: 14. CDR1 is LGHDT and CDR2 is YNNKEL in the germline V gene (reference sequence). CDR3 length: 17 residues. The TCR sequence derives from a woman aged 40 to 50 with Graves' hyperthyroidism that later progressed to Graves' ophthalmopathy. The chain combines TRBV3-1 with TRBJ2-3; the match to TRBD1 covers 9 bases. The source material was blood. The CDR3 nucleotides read TGTGCCAGCAGCCCCTGGACAGGGGATTTTAGCGGGGATACGCAGTATTTT. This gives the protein CASSPWTGDFSGDTQYF.